The next 13 T cell receptor beta chains were all read from a single sample in a study of shared T cell receptors in the human thymus. Only in-frame clones appear in the TCRdb table, and some are missing; sequencing was by immunoSEQ multiplex PCR. The repertoire includes hundreds of thousands of clones, around 87% of them detected once, and 0.0094% sits in the top ten. These data also formed part of another study, on human thymus T cells.

The sequenced sample consisted of thymocytes. The source of these receptors is a boy under two years old with a congenital heart defect.

This chain links TRBV9 with TRBJ1-4; D not certain. The CDR3 has 14 residues. V lost 3 bases and J 7 bases, leaving 13 bases between the germline ends. The germline CDR1 and CDR2 sequences are SGDLS and YYNGEE. In nucleotides, the CDR3 is TGTGCCAGCAGCGGAGGGAGGGTAGGTGAAAAACTGTTTTTT. Protein product: CASSGGRVGEKLFF.

This clone was detected only once. The CDR3 DNA reads TGCGCCAGCAGCGTCTCGGGGGCTGGGGCCAACGTCCTGACTTTC. Amino acid sequence: CASSVSGAGANVLTF. This sequence joins TRBV5-1 and TRBJ2-6; D may be TRBD2 (6 bases). The V end lost 4 bases, the J end lost 2 bases, and 10 bases lay between the germline ends. Germline V gene data show CDR1 as SGHRS and CDR2 as YFSETQ. CDR3 size: 15 residues. Filled out from reference TRBV5-1 and TRBJ2-6, the complete variable domain reads KAGVTQTPRYLIKTRGQQVTLSCSPISGHRSVSWYQQTPGQGLQFLFEYFSETQRNKGNFPGRFSGRQFSNSRSEMNVSTLELGDSALYLCASSVSGAGANVLTFGAGSRLTVL.

The chain is built from TRBV7-8 and TRBJ1-5, with TRBD1 matching over 8 bases. Germline V gene data show CDR1 as SGHVS and CDR2 as FQNEAQ. The CDR3 contains 17 residues. V shed 4 bases, J shed 2 bases, and the junction held 10 bases outside the gene matches. DNA of the CDR3: TGTGCCAGCAGCTCCGTACAGGGGGGTAACGGCAATCAGCCCCAGCATTTT. Translation gives CASSSVQGGNGNQPQHF.

The chain links TRBV5-6 to TRBJ1-2, with 7 bases matching TRBD1. V was clipped by 4 bases and J by 2 bases; unmatched bases: 8. The germline gives CDR1 SGHDT, CDR2 YYEEEE. The CDR3 covers 15 residues. The CDR3 here is CASSLGRGQNYGYTF. The CDR3 DNA is TGTGCCAGCAGCCTCGGCCGGGGACAGAACTATGGCTACACCTTC.

This chain links TRBV7-9 with TRBJ1-2, with a tentative D call TRBD1 (5 bases). V lost 5 bases and J lost 4, with 14 bases in between. Germline V gene sequence: CDR1 SEHNR, CDR2 FQNEAQ (reference sequence). This CDR3 contains 14 residues. CDR3 residues: CASSPGGDGYGYTF. The CDR3 DNA reads TGTGCCAGCAGCCCAGGAGGGGATGGCTATGGCTACACCTTC.

The table lists this clone with a few counts. The chain joins TRBV11-2 to TRBJ2-7; a possible D gene is TRBD1 (6 bases). CDR3 size: 13 residues. With 6 bases removed from V and 3 bases from J, the gap between germline ends came to 12 bases. Germline assignment: CDR1 SGHAT and CDR2 FQNNGV. In DNA, the CDR3 is TGTGCCAGCAGTACCGAACAGGGCTACGAGCAGTACTTC. Translating gives CASSTEQGYEQYF.

The chain joins TRBV5-5 to TRBJ2-7, with TRBD2 identical over 7 bases. The CDR3 contains 18 residues. The trim removed 2 bases at V and 1 base at J, leaving 15 bases unmatched. Germline V gene sequence: CDR1 SGHKS, CDR2 YYEKEE (reference sequence). CDR3 coding DNA: TGTGCCAGCAGCTTTGTCCTCCGGGCGGGAGTAGAATCCTACGAGCAGTACTTC. Translated: CASSFVLRAGVESYEQYF.

The rearrangement uses TRBV4-1 and TRBJ1-2; perhaps TRBD1 as D (6 bases). The CDR3 is 16 residues long. CDR1 and CDR2 from the germline V gene are MGHRA and YSYEKL. The ends were cut back, 6 bases at V and 4 bases at J, with 21 bases in the middle. The CDR3 DNA sequence: TGCGCCAGCAGTCTTGAGCCGGGACAATACCTCTATGGCTACACCTTC. Its protein product is CASSLEPGQYLYGYTF.

Only a few counts were recorded for this clone. V usage is TRBV29-1 and J usage is TRBJ2-1; D is undetermined. Germline lookup yields CDR1 SQVTM and CDR2 ANQGSEA. This CDR3 spans 12 amino acids. V was trimmed by 5 bases and J by 5 bases, leaving 10 bases between them. The CDR3 region has the DNA TGCAGCGTTTGGCGGCTTCACAATGAGCAGTTCTTC. It translates to CSVWRLHNEQFF.

The V call is TRBV5-1, the J call TRBJ1-6; D not resolved. V dropped 2 bases and J dropped 7 bases, with 13 bases sitting between them. This CDR3 is built from 15 residues. Per germline, CDR1 SGHRS and CDR2 YFSETQ. CDR3: CASSFRIGRNSPLHF. The CDR3 DNA sequence: TGCGCCAGCAGCTTCCGTATCGGTCGGAATTCACCCCTCCACTTT.

The V and J genes are TRBV30 and TRBJ1-5; D not certain. Germline V gene lookup returns CDR1 GTSNPN and CDR2 SVGIG (reference sequence). The V gene lost 0 bases and the J gene lost 1 base, with 22 bases spanning the gap. This CDR3 contains 19 residues. The chain's CDR3 is CAWSVHQDAPLKSNQPQHF. CDR3 DNA sequence: TGTGCCTGGAGTGTACACCAGGATGCTCCCCTAAAAAGCAATCAGCCCCAGCATTTT.

J is TRBJ1-6 and V is TRBV7-3; possible D gene TRBD1, 5 bases. The germline V gene encodes CDR1 SGHTA and CDR2 FQGTGA. V lost 4 bases to trimming and J lost 9 bases, with 10 bases between them. The length of the CDR3 is 13 residues. CDR3 DNA: TGTGCCAGCAGCTCTCAAGGGGCTTCACCCCTCCACTTT. Translated: CASSSQGASPLHF. Based on the CDR3 plus reference TRBV7-3 and TRBJ1-6, the full variable domain is GAGVSQTPSNKVTEKGKYVELRCDPISGHTALYWYRQSLGQGPEFLIYFQGTGAADDSGLPNDRFFAVRPEGSVSTLKIQRTERGDSAVYLCASSSQGASPLHFGNGTRLTVT.

The chain links TRBV9 to TRBJ1-4, with D maybe TRBD1 (6 bases). Trimming removed 2 bases from V and 3 bases from J, with 11 bases in between. The CDR3 spans 15 residues. Germline V gives CDR1 SGDLS, CDR2 YYNGEE. CDR3 DNA sequence: TGTGCCAGCAGCGTGGACAGCTGGCCTAATGAAAAACTGTTTTTT. It is translated as CASSVDSWPNEKLFF.